The clone carrying this TCR beta chain was seen many times. The antigen remains undetermined. With V trimmed by 6 bases and J by 0 bases, 9 bases remained unmatched. The CDR3 extends over 16 amino acids. The sample is drawn from a study of T-cell reconstitution after alpha-beta-depleted transplantation in children. Preparation of the TCRbeta library was carried out with unique molecular identifiers. TCRdb redid the calling of the PCR reads with MiXCR, one entry per CDR3 protein. The profile shows under 850,000 distinct CDR3 sequences, roughly 13% of them singletons. Study observations and caveats: Recipient T cells and thymic progenitors that survived gave rise to the high TCRbeta diversity observed at day 60 in some patients. Several hundred expanded graft clones reportedly were the source of alpha-beta T cells about two months after transplant. Fresh T-cell production supplied most of the T-cell counts and diversity seen one year after transplant.

The clonotype originates from a girl aged 2 to 9 with congenital amegakaryocytic thrombocytopenia, due to receive a stem cell transplant. The chain links TRBV12-3 or TRBV12-4 to TRBJ2-3; 7 bases line up with TRBD2. This specimen consisted of PBMCs, obtained before TCRalphabeta/CD19-depleted stem cell transplant. The CDR3 coding sequence is TGTGCCAGCAGGAAGACCGATAGCGGGAGCACAGATACGCAGTATTTT. Translating it yields CASRKTDSGSTDTQYF.